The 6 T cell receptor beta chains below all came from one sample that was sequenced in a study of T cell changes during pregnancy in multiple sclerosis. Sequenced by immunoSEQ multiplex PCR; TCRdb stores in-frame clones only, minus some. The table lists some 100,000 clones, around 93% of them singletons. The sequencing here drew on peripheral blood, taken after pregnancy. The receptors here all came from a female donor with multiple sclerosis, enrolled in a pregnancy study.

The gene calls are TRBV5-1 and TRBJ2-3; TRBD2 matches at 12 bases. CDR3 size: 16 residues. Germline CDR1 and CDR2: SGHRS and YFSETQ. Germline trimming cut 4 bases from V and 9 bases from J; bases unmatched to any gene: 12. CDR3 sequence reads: CASSKGLAGSEGTQYF. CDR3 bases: TGCGCCAGCAGCAAAGGACTAGCGGGATCTGAGGGAACGCAGTATTTT.

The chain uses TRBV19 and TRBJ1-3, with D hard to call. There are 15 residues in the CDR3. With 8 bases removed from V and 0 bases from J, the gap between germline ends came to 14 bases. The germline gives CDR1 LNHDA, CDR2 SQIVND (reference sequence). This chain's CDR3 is CASGRAGPSGNTIYF. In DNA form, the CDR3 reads TGTGCCAGTGGTCGCGCTGGGCCCTCTGGAAACACCATATATTTT.

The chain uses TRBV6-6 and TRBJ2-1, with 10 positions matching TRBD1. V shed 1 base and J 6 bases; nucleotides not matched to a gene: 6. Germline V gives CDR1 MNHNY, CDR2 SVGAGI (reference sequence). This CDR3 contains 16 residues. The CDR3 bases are TGTGCCAGCAGTTACTATGGGACAGGGGCTACCAATGAGCAGTTCTTC. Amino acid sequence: CASSYYGTGATNEQFF.

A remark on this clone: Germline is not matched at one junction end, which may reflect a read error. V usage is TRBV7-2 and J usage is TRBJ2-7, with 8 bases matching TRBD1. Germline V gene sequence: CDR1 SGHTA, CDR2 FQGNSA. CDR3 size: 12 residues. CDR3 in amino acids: CASSSATGQENF. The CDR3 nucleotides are TGTGCCAGCAGCTCAGCAACGGGACAGGAAAACTTC.

The CDR3 DNA is TGTGCCAGCAGTTCTGGACAGGGTTATCAGCCCCAGCATTTT. This gives the protein CASSSGQGYQPQHF. This chain connects TRBV7-9 to TRBJ1-5, with TRBD1 identical over 8 bases. Germline V gives CDR1 SEHNR, CDR2 FQNEAQ (reference sequence). This CDR3 has 14 residues. V was clipped by 6 bases and J by 5 bases; unmatched bases: 6.

The chain's CDR3 is CASSFFLAAGTDTQYF. CDR3 nucleotides: TGTGCCAGCAGCTTTTTTTTGGCGGCAGGCACAGATACGCAGTATTTT. The rearrangement links TRBV7-2 to TRBJ2-3; D ambiguous. V shed 3 bases and J shed 1 base, with 14 bases lying between them. The CDR3 has 16 residues. CDR1 and CDR2 (germline): SGHTA, FQGNSA.